This paragraph covers one TCR beta chain sequence. Its cognate antigen is unknown. CD4+ cell separation produced CD45RA+ naive and CD45RA-negative memory subsets. TCRdb keeps only in-frame clones here, not all; method: immunoSEQ multiplex PCR. Of 2 million to 2.5 million clones detected, 90% to 95% appear once; the ten largest clones hold around 0.4%. Trimming cost V 11 bases and J 0 bases; bases outside gene matches: 7. The CDR3 has 14 amino acids. Germline V gene data show CDR1 as MDHEN and CDR2 as SYDVKM. This entry belongs to a study of shared clonotypes between healthy human individuals. Study-wide findings and caveats: In this cohort, only blood was sampled, and tissue repertoires likely differ.

The rearrangement links TRBV28 to TRBJ2-1; 7 positions agree with TRBD2. The sample consisted of naive CD4+ T cells from PBMCs. Sample subset: CD45RA+ positively selected. The TCR originated in a young man in good health. Some clones in this sample may be carry-over from other donors' samples. The CDR3 nucleotides read TGTGCCGCAGAAGCGGGGAGCTCCTACAATGAGCAGTTCTTC. As protein: CAAEAGSSYNEQFF.